The clone carrying this TCR beta chain was counted many times. What it binds is unknown. J lost 0 bases, V lost 6 bases, and 7 bases had no gene match. Germline assignment: CDR1 SQVTM and CDR2 ANQGSEA. The CDR3 totals 15 residues. The data were taken from a study of T cell repertoires in cytomegalovirus infection. Whole-study context: Shared public TCR beta signatures pointed to both CMV infection and a matching HLA type. Study-wide results and limits: Ex vivo, HLA-C-restricted CMV-specific TCR beta clonotypes prevailed over the rest of the response. Using cumulative public TCR beta family frequency, the authors identified those who carried CMV together with the relevant HLA.

TCRdb re-called the reads with MiXCR, one entry per CDR3 protein. The sample lists about 570,000 distinct CDR3 sequences; almost 40% were seen once. This specimen consisted of cultured PBMCs, obtained from culture after CMV antigen stimulation. The clonotype originates from a human donor in good health (CMV status not recorded). Some clones in this sample may be carry-over from other donors' samples. This chain uses TRBV29-1 with TRBJ1-3, with 8 positions matching TRBD1. The CDR3 spells CSVRTGSNSGNTIYF. The CDR3 region has the DNA TGCAGCGTGAGGACAGGGTCAAACTCTGGAAACACCATATATTTT.